Given below is one T cell receptor (beta chain) in context. The target of this receptor is not known. The receptor library was made with the immunoSEQ multiplex PCR assay. The multiplex PCR relied on a mix of 60 forward primers for TCR Vbeta segments and 13 reverse primers for TCR Jbeta segments. A multiplex PCR assay on genomic DNA amplified the CDR3 region of rearranged TCR beta genes. The Illumina HiSeq System was used to sequence the amplified TCR beta libraries as 87-base-pair reads. The published analysis was carried out like this. Across the roughly 700 repertoires, a later analysis counted about 81 million unique TCR beta chains, 9.5 million to 12 million of which were shared by at least two donors. To remove PCR and sequencing errors, raw reads were error-corrected and collapsed into unique sequences using a nearest-neighbor algorithm that merged closely related sequences. V, D and J gene segments were assigned by aligning CDR3 sequences to IMGT reference sequences. For a sequence to be retained, at least a six-nucleotide match to both a V gene segment and a J gene segment was required. A rearrangement was called productive if the CDR3 had no stop codons and remained in frame with V and J, and every other rearrangement was called non-productive. CDR3 was defined by IMGT convention, running from the second conserved V-encoded cysteine to the conserved J-encoded phenylalanine. The earlier analysis of about 640 of the donors excluded any sequence lacking an unambiguous match to a single V gene segment. An earlier analysis of almost 600 of the donors classified V segments as functional when productive rearrangements were above 56.7% and as segregating when the standard deviation between donors was above 5%. A statistical classification framework was developed to diagnose cytomegalovirus status using the catalog of TCR beta chain sequences. A later analysis assigned V and J genes by comparing TCR nucleotide sequences with IMGT/GENE-DB human TR gene sequences. Using the TCRdist pipeline, a later analysis assigned CDR3 sequences along with most-parsimonious VDJ recombination scenarios. In a later analysis, every TCR beta chain was defined by the combination of its CDR3 amino acid sequence and its V-gene family, and reads without a unique V-gene family were dropped. To address suspected cross-contamination and a sequencing artifact, a later analysis removed roughly 640 highly shared, low-generation-probability nucleotide sequences. A later analysis calculated a clonal expansion index for each public chain from normalized within-repertoire ranks of inferred template counts. A later analysis computed generation probabilities with a VDJ recombination model fitted to out-of-frame rearrangements, and checked the results against IGoR. A later analysis scored TCR-TCR, TCR-HLA and TCR-CMV co-occurrence with hypergeometric tests, applying a repertoire-size bias correction to TCR pairs. In a later analysis, false discovery rates were estimated by permuting HLA or CMV assignments 20 times. A later analysis grouped co-occurring TCRs with DBSCAN, adding TCRdist sequence similarity when clustering within HLA-allele-positive subsets. Repertoires with fewer than 30,000 or more than 120,000 public chains, plus five repertoires with anomalous nucleotide sharing, were excluded from co-occurrence clustering. What TCRdb holds here is the immuneACCESS table cut down to in-frame rearrangements. Part of the clones is not present; checked against another copy, under half of the missing clones reflect an unresolved V gene, and the others are unexplained. D and trimming come from the DNA, and the V and J calls and clone size come from that table. The sample table on file contains 70,000 to 85,000 clones. Jointly, the top ten make up roughly 8% of the sample.

The data belong to a study of cytomegalovirus exposure and HLA in healthy donors (dated 2017 in TCRdb). For the wider study: An earlier analysis of about 530 of the donors reported about 260 Gb of sequence data and around 110 million unique TCR beta sequences obtained from approximately 180 million T cells. Among under 450 genotyped donors of the cohort, an average of about 240,000 unique TCR beta nucleotide sequences were sequenced per donor, about a sixth of them non-productive. Because of strong linkage in the cohort, four or five DR-DQ haplotypes were treated as single units for association and clustering. The number of donors typed differed by locus, with 629-630 for A, B, C, DRB1 and DQB1, 522 for DQA1, 600 to 610 for DPA1, and around 430 for DPB1. To predict cytomegalovirus infection status, the study combined high-throughput TCR immunosequencing, statistical association of individual TCRs with disease status, and machine learning. Genome-wide SNP genotypes for about 65% of the 666 donors were used in a later genetic analysis, which treated that subset as a discovery cohort. Class I and class II HLA loci were covered by the typing at four-digit resolution. About 300 gigabases of sequencing data and tens of millions of unique TCR sequences were included in an early release covering several hundred HLA-typed donors. The genetic ancestry cluster associated with self-reported Caucasian donors included 70% to 85% of the 398 genotyped donors. The aim of the study was to test whether cataloging public T cell receptors could identify signatures of past pathogen exposure. Besides the first cohort of more than 650 subjects, a separate validation cohort made up of over a hundred different subjects was used. An earlier analysis of approximately 500 of the donors applied high-throughput TCR beta sequencing to assess whether each TCR beta V gene segment acted as functional or pseudogenic. The study profiled the T cell repertoires of 500 to 800 subjects by immunosequencing and related them to cytomegalovirus serostatus. All discovery cohort repertoires had been generated on a single sequencing platform. In a later analysis, previously published TCR beta repertoires from hundreds of donors were re-analyzed and high-resolution HLA genotyping was added so that TCR occurrence patterns could be studied. The later analysis used no new phenotypic data to find candidate immune exposures, relying instead on TCR beta sequences and their occurrence across donors. Donor age, sex, ethnicity and CMV serostatus were compiled alongside the repertoire data. What the study reported, not specific to this receptor: Because HLA typing was unavailable for some donors at each locus, only the typed subset was used in association tests. In a later analysis, the rate of TCR association differed among HLA loci, with DRB1 alleles having the most associated TCRs and HLA-C alleles having the fewest. Some 16 rarely observed V segments, including chromosome 9 orphons, were excluded from the earlier analysis of about 600 of the donors because counts were too low. A cluster of highly shared sequence variants was judged likely to represent a technical artifact of the sequencing pipeline. V-gene and J-gene trimming of TCR beta chains was associated with a missense DCLRE1C variant in a later genetic analysis, and the association was replicated in an independent cohort. It was suggested by the authors that the approach could potentially be generalized to other disease states and immunological phenotypes. Several of the top co-occurrence clusters appeared to be linked to parvovirus B19, influenza, CMV and Epstein-Barr virus, according to a later analysis. In vitro tests confirmed that three of the cytomegalovirus-associated TCR beta chains recognize cytomegalovirus antigens. A further reported finding was that TCR beta sequences accurately predicted the HLA-A and HLA-B alleles for most subjects in the first cohort. An earlier analysis of 450 to 750 of the donors showed that most TCR beta V segments appeared in productive rearrangements either about 87% or about 30% of the time, which broadly matched IMGT annotations. For the cohort, immune exposure information was limited to CMV serostatus. Cytomegalovirus status was reported to be diagnosed by the classifier with high specificity and sensitivity in both the original and validation cohorts. Specific HLA alleles were associated with 16,951 TCR beta sequences at a false discovery rate of 0.05 in a later analysis. Presence/absence analyses assumed roughly uniform sequencing depth across donors, an assumption that may not hold. Correlated functional status among segregating V segments might reflect linkage disequilibrium, but an unknown experimental factor could not be ruled out. In the study, about 150 TCR beta chains were listed as associated with cytomegalovirus. According to a later analysis, most CMV-associated TCR beta chains appeared to be HLA-restricted, and the HLA associations seemed to be driven largely by CMV exposure. Only TCR beta chains were sequenced in this cohort, and the absence of alpha or paired-chain data limited detectable features. In a later genetic analysis, fewer N-insertions in productive TCRs were reported among donors in an Asian-associated ancestry cluster than the roughly 700-donor mean. When HLA alleles, especially DR and DQ, strongly co-occurred, attributing TCR associations to individual alleles was difficult. Compared with equally common non-associated chains, HLA-associated TCR beta chains in a later analysis were more clonally expanded and had lower generation probabilities. Most TCR sequences were seen in very few donors, while some public TCRs were found in many individuals.

In total, around 600 healthy bone marrow donors made up the cohort. At the time of sampling, all cohort members were nominally healthy, though unrecorded immune exposures were likely present. The donor tested CMV seropositive, placing the donor among the approximately 290 seropositive members of the cohort. A peripheral blood sample was collected from each donor, and TCR beta sequencing was performed on peripheral blood mononuclear cells. The Qiagen DNeasy Blood Extraction Kit was used to extract genomic DNA from the blood cell samples. The source of this sequence is a female donor in good health and CMV-seropositive. The material sequenced was PBMCs.

The CDR3 protein: CASSLDRRYAYEQYF. The DNA sequence is given as TGTGCCAGCAGCTTAGACAGGCGTTACGCCTACGAGCAGTACTTC. Recombination joined TRBV11-2 with TRBJ2-7; confidence is insufficient to name the D gene. In the germline V gene, CDR1 corresponds to SGHAT and CDR2 to FQNNGV. Including cysteine and phenylalanine, the CDR3 has 15 amino acids. This entry keeps only the CDR3 DNA: 45 bases, framed from base 1. Trimming at the junction amounts to 0 bases on V and 2 bases on J, and the germline ends lie 11 bases apart. Full variable domain (CDR3 extended with the reference TRBV11-2 and TRBJ2-7 proteins): EAGVAQSPRYKIIEKRQSVAFWCNPISGHATLYWYQQILGQGPKLLIQFQNNGVVDDSQLPKDRFSAERLKGVDSTLKIQPAKLEDSAVYLCASSLDRRYAYEQYFGPGTRLTVT.